One sample yielded the 14 T cell receptor beta chains listed below, sequenced in a study of blood T cell repertoires in COVID-19. Assay used: immunoSEQ multiplex PCR; TCRdb lists only in-frame clones, some missing. The table has 70,000 to 100,000 clones, 70% to 90% seen once. The sample comprised peripheral blood. The receptors were sampled from a man aged 50 to 60 with COVID-19, enrolled during active disease.

The chain carries TRBV11-1 and TRBJ2-5, with 8 nucleotides matching TRBD1. Germline V CDR1 and CDR2: SGHAT, FQDESV (reference sequence). This CDR3 spans 14 amino acids. The junction had 5 bases not matched to a gene; V was cut back by 5 bases and J by 3 bases. CDR3: CASSTQTGEETQYF. The CDR3 bases are TGTGCCAGCAGCACGCAGACAGGGGAAGAGACCCAGTACTTC.

This chain uses TRBV10-2 with TRBJ2-2; maybe TRBD2 (5 bases). Germline V gene sequence: CDR1 WSHSY, CDR2 SAAADI. This CDR3 comprises 15 residues. V shed 10 bases and J shed 4 bases, with 19 bases lying between them. CDR3 DNA sequence: TGCGCCACCGATACTAGATCCTCGGGCACCGGGGAGCTGTTTTTT. Translation gives CATDTRSSGTGELFF.

The rearrangement links TRBV6-4 to TRBJ2-7; 7 bases fit TRBD2. The CDR3 is 14 amino acids. Germline V gene lookup returns CDR1 MRHNA and CDR2 SNTAGT. V gave up 4 bases and J gave up 1 base; unmatched junction bases: 4. This CDR3 is CASSVASGSYEQYF. The CDR3 DNA reads as TGTGCCAGCAGTGTTGCTAGCGGATCCTACGAGCAGTACTTC.

The chain uses TRBV3-1 (or the pseudogene TRBV3-2) and TRBJ1-2, with 7 positions matching TRBD1. V was pared by 0 bases and J by 7 bases, with 11 bases of the junction left unmatched. Germline V gene lookup returns CDR1 LGHDT and CDR2 YNNKEL (reference sequence). The CDR3 consists of 16 residues. The CDR3 sequence: CASSQESSRGYFGYTF. CDR3 bases: TGTGCCAGCAGCCAAGAATCTTCCAGGGGGTATTTTGGCTACACCTTC.

The chain has TRBV6-5 and TRBJ2-1; TRBD2 aligns across 9 bases. Germline CDR1 and CDR2: MNHEY and SVGAGI. The CDR3 length is 15 residues. After removal of 2 bases from V and 7 bases from J, the junction contained 6 bases not matched to a gene. CDR3 loop: CASSYAGGPLNEQFF. The CDR3 region has the DNA TGTGCCAGCAGTTACGCGGGGGGGCCCCTAAATGAGCAGTTCTTC.

This chain connects TRBV15 to TRBJ2-7; D possibly corresponds to TRBD1 (6 bases). This CDR3 region has 14 residues. V lost 5 bases and J lost 3, with 14 bases in between. CDR1 and CDR2 from the germline V gene are LNHNV and YYDKDF (reference sequence). The CDR3, as DNA: TGTGCCACCAGCGTTGCAGGGGATGACTACGAGCAGTACTTC. Translation: CATSVAGDDYEQYF.

The V gene is TRBV24-1, the J gene TRBJ2-7; 7 nucleotides match TRBD1. The J segment lost 0 bases and the V segment lost 3 bases, leaving 4 bases of the junction unmatched. The CDR3 runs 15 residues. Germline CDR1 and CDR2: KGHDR and SFDVKD. CDR3 region: CATSDPGQSSYEQYF. The CDR3 nucleotides read TGTGCCACCAGTGATCCGGGACAGAGCTCCTACGAGCAGTACTTC.

The chain couples TRBV30 to TRBJ1-5; no definite D call. In germline, CDR1 is GTSNPN, CDR2 SVGIG (reference sequence). This CDR3 region has 13 residues. V lost 2 bases to trimming and J lost 6 bases, with 11 bases between them. The CDR3 coding sequence is TGTGCCTGGAGTAGAAGCTTGCCTCAGCCCCAGCATTTT. As protein: CAWSRSLPQPQHF.

The J gene is TRBJ1-1, the V gene TRBV2, with no clear D. This CDR3 is 11 amino acids long. Germline V gene data show CDR1 as SNHLY and CDR2 as FYNNEI. V lost 6 bases and J 1 base, leaving 3 bases between the germline ends. The CDR3 DNA reads TGTGCCAGCAGCCGGAACACTGAAGCTTTCTTT. It encodes CASSRNTEAFF.

This chain uses TRBV5-1 with TRBJ1-3; D not resolved. Germline CDR1 is SGHRS and CDR2 is YFSETQ. This CDR3 has 17 amino acids. Deletions cut 0 bases from V and 0 bases from J, with 13 bases between. This CDR3 reads CASSLDFGESSGNTIYF. The CDR3 nucleotides are TGCGCCAGCAGCTTGGATTTCGGGGAGAGCTCTGGAAACACCATATATTTT. The complete variable domain, with remaining parts taken from reference TRBV5-1 and TRBJ1-3, reads KAGVTQTPRYLIKTRGQQVTLSCSPISGHRSVSWYQQTPGQGLQFLFEYFSETQRNKGNFPGRFSGRQFSNSRSEMNVSTLELGDSALYLCASSLDFGESSGNTIYFGEGSWLTVV.

This clone appeared a few times. Other nucleotide sequences from this sample produce the same CDR3. J is TRBJ2-7 and V is TRBV12-3 or TRBV12-4; weak D call: TRBD1 (6 bases). Between the trimmed V and J ends, which lost 6 bases and 4 bases, there was a span of 10 bases. The length of the CDR3 is 12 residues. In DNA, the CDR3 is TGTGCCAGCAGCCCCGGACAGTACGAGCAGTACTTC. This sequence encodes CASSPGQYEQYF.

V and J are TRBV12-3 or TRBV12-4 and TRBJ2-7; no clear D. Trimming took off 5 bases at V and 1 base at J, with 3 bases between the two ends. The CDR3 extends over 11 amino acids. DNA of the CDR3: TGTGCCAGCAGTCCATCCTACGAGCAGTACTTC. Amino acid sequence: CASSPSYEQYF.

This chain uses TRBV15 with TRBJ2-5; 7 nucleotides align to TRBD2. The CDR3 sequence is 13 residues long. J was trimmed by 5 bases and V by 9 bases; bases with no gene match: 9. Per the germline V gene, CDR1 is LNHNV and CDR2 is YYDKDF (reference sequence). In DNA, the CDR3 is TGTGCCACAAGGGGAGGGCCAAAGGAGACCCAGTACTTC. It is translated as CATRGGPKETQYF.

The chain recombines TRBV9 with TRBJ1-3; 7 positions match TRBD1. Germline-derived CDR1 and CDR2 are SGDLS and YYNGEE. CDR3 size: 18 residues. Trimming removed 3 bases from V and 0 bases from J; junction bases left unmatched: 12. CDR3 amino acids: CASSATQGDLSSGNTIYF. DNA for the CDR3: TGTGCCAGCAGCGCAACGCAGGGGGACCTAAGCTCTGGAAACACCATATATTTT.